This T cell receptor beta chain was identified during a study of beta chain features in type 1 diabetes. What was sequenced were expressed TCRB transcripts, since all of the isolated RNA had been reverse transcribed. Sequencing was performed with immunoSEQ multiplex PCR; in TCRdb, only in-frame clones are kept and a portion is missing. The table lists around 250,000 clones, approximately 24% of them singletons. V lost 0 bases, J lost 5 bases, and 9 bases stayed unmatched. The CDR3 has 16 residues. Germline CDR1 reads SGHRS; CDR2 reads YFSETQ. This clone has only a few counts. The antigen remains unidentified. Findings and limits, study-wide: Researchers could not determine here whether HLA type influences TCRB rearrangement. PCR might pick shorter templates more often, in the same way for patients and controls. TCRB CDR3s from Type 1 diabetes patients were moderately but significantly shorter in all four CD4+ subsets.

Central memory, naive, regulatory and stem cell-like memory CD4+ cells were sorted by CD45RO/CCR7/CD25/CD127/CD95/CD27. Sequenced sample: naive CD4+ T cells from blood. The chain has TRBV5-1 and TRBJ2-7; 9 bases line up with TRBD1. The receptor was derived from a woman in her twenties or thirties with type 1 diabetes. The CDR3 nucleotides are TGCGCCAGCAGCTTGGTGTCGGGACAGGGAACCCACGAGCAGTACTTC. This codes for CASSLVSGQGTHEQYF.